The 13 T cell receptor beta chains presented below share a single source sample, sequenced in a study of identical twins. TCRdb reprocessed the 5' RACE reads with MiXCR, giving one entry per CDR3 protein. The sample has 400,000 to 550,000 distinct CDR3 sequences, 20% to 25% seen once. This sample also belongs to another study, concerning T cells expressing NK-cell markers.

Sequencing input: CD4+ T cells sorted from blood. These receptors were obtained from a woman between 18 and 29 years old in good health.

This rearrangement joins TRBV7-8 to TRBJ2-1, with D maybe TRBD2 (7 bases). The CDR3 has 14 amino acids. Trimming removed 0 bases at V and 9 bases at J, with 12 bases between. Germline CDR1 is SGHVS and CDR2 is FQNEAQ. CDR3 nucleotide sequence: TGTGCCAGCAGCTTAGCGGGGGGGCTGACTGAGCAGTTCTTC. This codes for CASSLAGGLTEQFF.

The chain carries TRBV20-1 and TRBJ2-1; 10 bases are a match to TRBD2. The CDR3 totals 16 residues. Germline CDR1 DFQATT, CDR2 SNEGSKA (reference sequence). Unmatched junction bases numbered 8, after V lost 0 bases and J lost 6 bases. CDR3 coding DNA: TGCAGTGCTAGAGATCGACGGCTAGCGGGAGTCAATGAGCAGTTCTTC. Encoded protein: CSARDRRLAGVNEQFF.

V is TRBV5-1 and J is TRBJ1-1; TRBD1 might be the D (6 bases). This CDR3 has 13 residues. From germline, CDR1 is SGHRS and CDR2 YFSETQ. V lost 0 bases to trimming and J lost 6 bases, with 9 bases between them. CDR3 coding DNA: TGCGCCAGCAGCTTGGTAGGGGGACCTGAAGCTTTCTTT. Translated, it gives CASSLVGGPEAFF.

This chain uses TRBV4-2 with TRBJ2-5, with 11 bases lining up with TRBD2. Trimming took 1 base from V and 3 from J; bases not matched to a gene: 4. CDR1 is LGHNA, CDR2 YNFKEQ, per germline. The CDR3 consists of 16 residues. The chain's CDR3 is CASSQGIAGGEETQYF. The CDR3 region has the DNA TGTGCCAGCAGCCAAGGAATAGCGGGGGGGGAAGAGACCCAGTACTTC.

The sample holds a few counts of this clonotype. V is TRBV20-1 and J is TRBJ2-1; D may correspond to TRBD1 or TRBD2 (6 bases each). From germline, CDR1 is DFQATT and CDR2 SNEGSKA (reference sequence). The CDR3 sequence is 15 residues long. Trimming removed 0 bases at V and 3 bases at J, with 12 bases between. For the CDR3, the DNA is TGCAGTGCTAGAGATATCGGGGGCCTCTACAATGAGCAGTTCTTC. It translates to CSARDIGGLYNEQFF.

DNA for the CDR3: TGTGCCACCAGTGAAGGGACAGGGGATCAGCCCCAGCATTTT. Its translation is CATSEGTGDQPQHF. The chain couples TRBV24-1 to TRBJ1-5; 10 positions agree with TRBD1. CDR1 and CDR2 from the germline V gene are KGHDR and SFDVKD. CDR3 size: 14 residues. With 4 bases clipped from V and 5 bases from J, the junction kept 1 base outside the gene matches.

In this sample, this clonotype turned up a few times. This rearrangement joins TRBV6-1 to TRBJ1-4; TRBD1 might be the D (6 bases). The V gene's germline CDR1 is MNHNS and CDR2 SASEGT. This CDR3 comprises 14 residues. V was shortened by 8 bases and J by 8 bases, with 18 bases between the two germline ends. The CDR3 DNA reads TGTGCCAGCGGGCTGGGACAATTCAGGGAAAAACTGTTTTTT. Translation: CASGLGQFREKLFF.

Only a few counts were recorded for this clonotype. J is TRBJ1-1 and V is TRBV29-1; the D is unclear. Trimming left V 7 bases short and J 6 bases short, with 9 bases between. The CDR3 is 10 amino acids. Germline V lookup: CDR1 SQVTM, CDR2 ANQGSEA. The DNA for the CDR3 is TGCAGCGACTTACCCGCTGAAGCTTTCTTT. It codes for CSDLPAEAFF.

The V call is TRBV29-1, the J call TRBJ2-5, with 10 bases identical to TRBD2. Germline V gene data show CDR1 as SQVTM and CDR2 as ANQGSEA. V was pared by 7 bases and J by 2 bases, with 7 bases of the junction left unmatched. The CDR3 consists of 14 residues. In nucleotides, the CDR3 is TGCAGCGGCCTACTAGCGGGGCCTCAAGAGACCCAGTACTTC. Residues: CSGLLAGPQETQYF.

The table lists this clonotype with a few counts. V and J are TRBV5-1 and TRBJ1-1; the D is unclear. CDR1 is SGHRS and CDR2 is YFSETQ in the germline V gene. Trimming stripped 0 bases from V and 2 bases from J, with 8 bases between. CDR3 size: 14 residues. The CDR3 reads CASSLETGNTEAFF. CDR3 sequence (DNA): TGCGCCAGCAGCTTGGAAACTGGAAACACTGAAGCTTTCTTT.

This clonotype was seen more than once but under ten times. The chain recombines TRBV15 with TRBJ2-2; the D call may be TRBD1 or TRBD2 (5 bases each). Trimming shortened V by 2 bases and J by 0 bases, and 10 bases separated the two germline ends. Per germline, CDR1 LNHNV and CDR2 YYDKDF (reference sequence). The CDR3 is 16 residues long. Here the CDR3 reads CATSRKGTANTGELFF. DNA for the CDR3: TGTGCCACCAGCAGAAAGGGGACCGCGAACACCGGGGAGCTGTTTTTT.

This chain joins TRBV5-1 and TRBJ2-2, with TRBD1 as a possible D gene (6 bases). The CDR3 loop spans 16 amino acids. Trimming shortened V by 2 bases and J by 1 base, and 12 bases separated the two germline ends. Germline V gene sequence: CDR1 SGHRS, CDR2 YFSETQ. CDR3 bases: TGCGCCAGCAGCTTTGGGGGCCTAATGAACACCGGGGAGCTGTTTTTT. Protein sequence: CASSFGGLMNTGELFF.

J is TRBJ1-2 and V is TRBV20-1, with D unresolved. Trimming removed 6 bases at V and 0 bases at J, with 11 bases between. In germline, CDR1 is DFQATT, CDR2 SNEGSKA (reference sequence). The CDR3 consists of 13 residues. This CDR3 is CSAPDMSNYGYTF. The DNA of the CDR3 is TGCAGTGCCCCCGACATGTCTAACTATGGCTACACCTTC.